This T cell receptor beta chain stems from a study of OX40 agonist ivuxolimab in advanced cancers. Study summary: Dose-escalation patients suffered from hepatocellular carcinoma, melanoma, renal cell or head and neck cancer.

Deletions cut 5 bases from V and 5 bases from J, with 16 bases between. The CDR3 spans 14 residues. Germline V gives CDR1 MGHRA, CDR2 YSYEKL. Produced via immunoSEQ multiplex PCR; TCRdb's table is partial and in-frame only. In the table there are approximately 79,000 clones, approximately 90% of which are singletons. Blood sampling took place at baseline, cycle 4 day 1, and cycle 7 day 1. The specimen was CD4+ or CD8+ T cells sorted from blood, collected in a trial of the OX40 agonist ivuxolimab. V gene TRBV4-1 combines with J gene TRBJ2-7; possibly TRBD2 for D (6 bases). The clonotype originates from an adult with an advanced solid tumor such as melanoma, head and neck, liver or kidney cancer. The CDR3 DNA is TGCGCCAGCAGCGACGGCCTGCGGAGGGACGAGCAGTACTTC. Translating gives CASSDGLRRDEQYF.